The 9 T cell receptor beta chains in this list originate from one sample, sequenced in a study of T cells in Graves' hyperthyroidism and ophthalmopathy (dated by TCRdb to the late 2010s). Receptor libraries were prepared by multiplex PCR. Sequencing was carried out with an Illumina HiSeq 2000. The TCR beta CDR3 regions were amplified from the RNA transcripts. The TCR CDR3 was subjected to a first round of RT-PCR using the HTBI primer set and the Qiagen OneStep RT-PCR kit. TCRdb redid the processing of the public reads, applying fastp at Q25 and MiXCR, and retained in-frame beta chains. Each CDR3 protein gets just one entry, which takes the most common genes and DNA from the rows behind it. In this sample the table shows about 350,000 distinct CDR3 sequences, about 13% of which occur a single time. Roughly 35% of the sample is in the top ten clones. The sample was blood. Every receptor here comes from a middle-aged woman with Graves' ophthalmopathy.

This clonotype has at least ten counts. This chain joins TRBV29-1 and TRBJ1-1, with 7 bases aligning to TRBD1. The length of the CDR3 is 13 residues. Germline CDR1 reads SQVTM; CDR2 reads ANQGSEA. J was trimmed by 9 bases and V by 6 bases; bases with no gene match: 13. The CDR3 DNA is TGCAGCGTGCACCTGACAGGGTCGGTTAAAGCTTTCTTT. It specifies CSVHLTGSVKAFF. Together with reference TRBV29-1 and TRBJ1-1, the CDR3 gives the full variable domain: SAVISQKPSRDICQRGTSLTIQCQVDSQVTMMFWYRQQPGQSLTLIATANQGSEATYESGFVIDKFPISRPNLTFSTLTVSNMSPEDSSIYLCSVHLTGSVKAFFGQGTRLTVV.

This clonotype showed up many times. This rearrangement joins TRBV20-1 to TRBJ2-7; 12 nucleotides match TRBD2. The CDR3 totals 18 residues. Unmatched junction bases numbered 13, after V lost 0 bases and J lost 4 bases. Germline values: CDR1 DFQATT, CDR2 SNEGSKA (reference sequence). Written as DNA, the CDR3 is TGCAGTGCTAGAGATCCCCTAGCGGGAGGGCAGTTCTCTTACGAGCAGTACTTC. Translating it yields CSARDPLAGGQFSYEQYF.

This clonotype was counted many times. This rearrangement joins TRBV19 to TRBJ1-5; D possibly corresponds to TRBD1 (6 bases). The V gene's germline CDR1 is LNHDA and CDR2 SQIVND (reference sequence). Trimming left V 4 bases short and J 4 bases short, with 17 bases between. CDR3 length: 16 residues. Here the CDR3 DNA reads TGTGCCAGTAGTAGCTCCACGGCGGGGGCTAATCAGCCCCAGCATTTT. Its translation: CASSSSTAGANQPQHF. The full variable domain, its missing parts supplied by reference TRBV19 and TRBJ1-5, is DGGITQSPKYLFRKEGQNVTLSCEQNLNHDAMYWYRQDPGQGLRLIYYSQIVNDFQKGDIAEGYSVSREKKESFPLTVTSAQKNPTAFYLCASSSSTAGANQPQHFGDGTRLSIL.

This clonotype was counted ten times or more. CDR3 nucleotide sequence: TGTGCCAGCAGCGTACAGGGATCCGAGCAGTACTTC. This encodes CASSVQGSEQYF. J is TRBJ2-7 and V is TRBV9; D might be TRBD1 (5 bases). The CDR3 has 12 residues. CDR1 and CDR2 (germline): SGDLS, YYNGEE. V lost 1 base, J lost 6 bases, and 8 bases lay in between.

The rearrangement links TRBV6-4 to TRBJ2-2; no definite D call. V lost 5 bases and J 7 bases, leaving 14 bases between the germline ends. The germline CDR1 and CDR2 sequences are MRHNA and SNTAGT. The CDR3 spans 14 residues. The CDR3 nucleotides are TGTGCCAGCAGTTTCGACCTTTGGGGCGGGGAGCTGTTTTTT. It is translated as CASSFDLWGGELFF.

This clonotype was seen a few times. The germline gene is not matched at one end of the junction; a read error may be the cause. The chain uses TRBV20-1 and TRBJ2-7, with TRBD1 matching over 7 bases. CDR3 length: 13 residues. Germline assignment: CDR1 DFQATT and CDR2 SNEGSKA (reference sequence). The CDR3 loop is CGAVGTVTYEQYF. The CDR3, as DNA: TGCGGTGCTGTGGGGACAGTTACCTACGAGCAGTACTTC.

This clonotype was seen a handful of times. Compared with germline, one end of the junction differs, possibly owing to a read error. The chain couples TRBV6-1 to TRBJ1-4; D may be TRBD1 (5 bases). The CDR3 runs 15 residues. CDR1 and CDR2 from the germline V gene are MNHNS and SASEGT. The CDR3 region has the DNA TGTGCCAGCAGCCGTTCTGGGGGTTATAATGAAAAACCGTTTTTT. This translates into CASSRSGGYNEKPFF.

This clonotype was observed at least ten times. This sequence joins TRBV15 and TRBJ1-6; D perhaps matches TRBD1 (6 bases). The germline V and J ends were trimmed by 8 bases and 10 bases, with 15 bases remaining between them. CDR3 length equals 13 residues. Germline CDR1 and CDR2: LNHNV and YYDKDF (reference sequence). This CDR3 reads CATQEGGGSPLHF. The CDR3 DNA reads TGTGCCACCCAGGAGGGGGGCGGCTCACCCCTCCACTTT.

This clonotype has at least ten counts. The gene calls are TRBV6-1 and TRBJ2-7; the match to TRBD2 covers 13 bases. Trimming at V came to 5 bases and at J to 3 bases, leaving 10 bases not matched to a gene. Per germline, CDR1 MNHNS and CDR2 SASEGT. This CDR3 is 17 amino acids long. The CDR3 spells CASSKGLAGALIYEQYF. Here the CDR3 DNA reads TGTGCCAGCAGTAAAGGACTAGCGGGGGCCCTCATCTACGAGCAGTACTTC.